These T cell receptor beta chains were read from a single sample in a study of tumor-infiltrating lymphocytes in oesophageal squamous cell carcinoma. TCRdb re-called the PCR reads through MiXCR, storing one row per CDR3 protein. The table records about 16,000 distinct CDR3 sequences, about 40% of them present only once. The sequenced sample consisted of esophageal tumor tissue. These TCRs come from a male donor with esophageal squamous cell carcinoma. CDR3s include the opening cysteine and the closing phenylalanine or tryptophan. A D gene is named only where the DNA matches it firmly. A clone size is listed for some rows: how often the clone was seen (once, few, many), or a class if it is expanded.

size,D,V,J,CDR3,DNA
-,TRBD1,TRBV14,TRBJ2-5,CASSQRQGAFRQETQYF,TGTGCCAGCAGCCAGAGACAGGGGGCGTTCAGGCAAGAGACCCAGTACTTC
-,-,TRBV7-6,TRBJ2-3,CASSLETGSDTQYF,TGTGCCAGCAGCTTAGAGACAGGTTCAGATACGCAGTATTTT
-,TRBD2,TRBV6-9,TRBJ2-7,CASRPWASGREQYF,TGTGCCAGCAGACCTTGGGCTAGCGGGAGAGAGCAGTACTTC
few,-,TRBV7-8,TRBJ2-3,CASSLVGIWADTQYF,TGTGCCAGCAGCTTAGTGGGGATATGGGCAGATACGCAGTATTTT
once,-,TRBV28,TRBJ2-3,CASCGAGVSTDTQYF,TGTGCCAGCTGCGGGGCAGGGGTGTCAACAGATACGCAGTATTTT
-,-,TRBV7-2,TRBJ1-1,CASSALVNGEAFF,TGTGCCAGCAGCGCCCTCGTTAACGGCGAAGCTTTCTTT
-,TRBD2,TRBV5-1,TRBJ2-7,CASSKDSGKAYEQYF,TGCGCCAGCAGCAAAGATAGCGGGAAGGCCTACGAGCAGTACTTC
many,-,TRBV11-1,TRBJ2-7,CASSPRDASFYEQYF,TGTGCCAGCAGCCCCCGGGACGCAAGTTTCTACGAGCAGTACTTC
few,TRBD1,TRBV7-3,TRBJ2-2,CASSPQGAGELFF,TGTGCCAGCAGCCCACAGGGGGCCGGGGAGCTGTTTTTT
-,TRBD1,TRBV7-6,TRBJ2-1,CASSSRPDRGRGEQFF,TGTGCCAGCAGCTCTCGCCCCGACAGGGGGCGGGGTGAGCAGTTCTTC
-,-,TRBV6-1,TRBJ2-5,CASSGVSQETQYF,TGTGCCAGCAGTGGGGTATCCCAAGAGACCCAGTACTTC
-,TRBD1,TRBV7-4,TRBJ1-4,CASSINAGTGFGTNEKLFF,TGTGCCAGCAGCATAAATGCCGGGACAGGGTTTGGAACTAATGAAAAACTGTTTTTT
-,TRBD1,TRBV7-9,TRBJ2-1,CASSLGGTGGNEQFF,TGTGCCAGCAGCTTAGGGGGGACAGGGGGCAATGAGCAGTTCTTC
-,-,TRBV6-1,TRBJ2-3,CASSAPLATSTDTQYF,TGTGCCAGCAGTGCTCCCCTAGCGACTAGCACAGATACGCAGTATTTT
many,-,TRBV6-1,TRBJ2-5,CASRSGPLLQETQYF,TGTGCCAGCAGATCCGGACCCCTTCTCCAAGAGACCCAGTACTTC
-,-,TRBV11-2,TRBJ2-3,CASSPDSSGYTDTQYF,TGTGCCAGCAGCCCAGACTCCAGCGGTTACACAGATACGCAGTATTTT
-,-,TRBV6-6,TRBJ2-5,CASGYRILARSTQYF,TGTGCCAGCGGATACAGGATCTTGGCCCGATCGACCCAGTACTTC
-,TRBD1,TRBV28,TRBJ1-1,CASRLLTGYSEAFF,TGTGCCAGCAGATTATTGACAGGGTACTCTGAAGCTTTCTTT
medium-sized,-,TRBV7-8,TRBJ2-7,CASSSHEGGGMRHEQYF,TGTGCCAGCAGCTCCCACGAGGGGGGCGGGATGCGGCACGAGCAGTACTTC
medium-sized,TRBD1,TRBV7-9,TRBJ1-1,CASSSGQGNTEAFF,TGTGCCAGCAGCTCGGGACAGGGGAACACTGAAGCTTTCTTT
medium-sized,-,TRBV6-6,TRBJ2-7,CASSYSISASYEQYF,TGTGCCAGCAGTTACTCGATTTCTGCCTCCTACGAGCAGTACTTC
-,TRBD2,TRBV7-6,TRBJ2-3,CASSSRGTSGTDTQYF,TGTGCCAGCAGCTCGCGGGGGACTAGCGGCACAGATACGCAGTATTTT
-,TRBD2,TRBV7-2,TRBJ2-3,CASSSRGLAVGYEQYF,TGTGCCAGCAGCAGCCGGGGACTAGCGGTTGGCTACGAGCAGTATTTT
-,TRBD1,TRBV7-2,TRBJ1-2,CASSPTGGDYGYTF,TGTGCCAGCAGCCCCACAGGGGGCGACTATGGCTACACCTTC
many,TRBD2,TRBV5-4,TRBJ2-5,CASSLSSGIQETQYF,TGTGCCAGCAGCTTGTCTAGCGGGATCCAAGAGACCCAGTACTTC
-,-,TRBV7-9,TRBJ2-7,CASSFSGEDEQYF,TGTGCCAGCAGCTTCTCGGGAGAGGACGAGCAGTACTTC
-,-,TRBV28,TRBJ2-3,CASIDSSTDTQDF,TGTGCCAGCATCGACAGTAGCACAGATACGCAGGATTTT